A few counts support the clone carrying this T cell receptor (beta chain). What it binds is unknown. This record belongs to a study of T cell repertoires in cytomegalovirus infection. Study-level background: Recently described HLA-C-restricted plus well-studied HLA-B-restricted CMV epitopes were used. Carrying CMV and the relevant HLA type showed in public TCR beta signatures. Study-level findings and limits: CMV-specific TCR beta clonotypes restricted by HLA-C dominated the ex vivo response.

From the reads, TCRdb called clonotypes with MiXCR, one entry per CDR3 protein. The sample lists approximately 470,000 distinct CDR3 sequences; about 39% were seen once. The sample was cultured PBMCs, taken from culture after CMV antigen stimulation. The TCR was taken from a human donor in good health (CMV status not recorded). Some clones in this sample may be carry-over from other donors' samples.

In DNA form, the CDR3 reads TGTGCCAGCAGCTTAGCCCCGGACAGGGGCTCCTACGAGCAGTACTTC. Protein sequence: CASSLAPDRGSYEQYF. The chain uses TRBV7-8 and TRBJ2-7, with 9 positions matching TRBD1. Germline-derived CDR1 and CDR2 are SGHVS and FQNEAQ. CDR3 length: 16 residues. V shed 0 bases and J 0 bases; nucleotides not matched to a gene: 3.